Below, one T cell receptor (beta chain) is given with its context. The ends were cut back, 4 bases at V and 4 bases at J, with 5 bases in the middle. CDR3 length: 12 residues. In germline, CDR1 is SGHDN, CDR2 FVKESK. These data come from a study of blood T cell repertoires in COVID-19. The data were produced by immunoSEQ multiplex PCR, yet TCRdb's version contains in-frame clones alone and is incomplete. The sample carries about 230,000 clones, 83% recorded once. The V call is TRBV14, the J call TRBJ2-1; D not certain. Material: peripheral blood. This clonotype was sampled from a woman between 50 and 59 years old with acute or convalescent COVID-19. CDR3 DNA sequence: TGTGCCAGCAGCCGAGCGTACAATGAGCAGTTCTTC. It is translated as CASSRAYNEQFF.